These T cell receptor beta chains were read from a single sample in a study of T cells in Graves' hyperthyroidism and ophthalmopathy. MiXCR, run by TCRdb on the multiplex PCR reads, gives a single entry per CDR3 protein. The data hold about 640,000 distinct CDR3 sequences, with less than 25% observed a single time. Sequencing was performed on blood. All receptors come from a young man with Graves' ophthalmopathy. Each CDR3 is given with its conserved first and last residue. D genes are given only for firm matches. A clone size is listed for some rows: how often the clone was seen (once, few, many), or a class if it is expanded.

>TRBJ1-2|TRBD1|.|TRBV29-1
TGCAGCGTTGCCGAGGGACAGGGGGCGAGGGGCTACACCTTC
CSVAEGQGARGYTF
>TRBJ2-7|TRBD2|few|TRBV25-1
TGTGCCAGCAGTGAGGGGCTAGCGGGAAGTCACGAGCAGTACTTC
CASSEGLAGSHEQYF
>TRBJ1-2|.|few|TRBV6-2/TRBV6-3
TGTGCCAGCAGTTCCCCGGTCGGACATGGGGCGTATAATGGCTACACCTTC
CASSSPVGHGAYNGYTF
>TRBJ2-7|.|.|TRBV18
TGTGCCAGCTCACCCCCGGGACACCTCTACGAGCAGTACTTC
CASSPPGHLYEQYF
>TRBJ2-1|.|few|TRBV19
TGTGCCAGTCGACCCAGCGGGCGCGGCTCCTACAATGAGCAGTTCTTC
CASRPSGRGSYNEQFF
>TRBJ1-5|TRBD1|many|TRBV18
TGTGCCAGCTCCCCGGACAGGGCGAAGGGTCAGCCCCAGCATTTT
CASSPDRAKGQPQHF
>TRBJ1-2|TRBD1|many|TRBV3-1
TGTGCCAGCACAACCTTGACAGGGTCGAATGGCTACACCTTC
CASTTLTGSNGYTF
>TRBJ2-1|TRBD2|few|TRBV27
TGTGCCAGCAGTTTGTGGGAGGGCCAGCGTGAGCAGTTCTTC
CASSLWEGQREQFF
>TRBJ1-1|TRBD1|many|TRBV7-2
TGTGCCAGCAGGTCCTACAGGGGCGATACTGAAGCTTTCTTT
CASRSYRGDTEAFF
>TRBJ1-2|TRBD1|.|TRBV6-9
TGTGCCAGCAGTTACCCAGGACAGGCGAGTGGCTACACCTTC
CASSYPGQASGYTF
>TRBJ2-3|TRBD2|.|TRBV18
TGTGCCAGCTCAACCACGGGAGGGCCGGGCACAGATACGCAGTATTTT
CASSTTGGPGTDTQYF
>TRBJ2-7|TRBD1|many|TRBV20-1
TGCAGTGCTAGTCTTCAGGGGGACGAGCAGTACTTC
CSASLQGDEQYF
>TRBJ1-5|.|.|TRBV15
TGTGCCACCAGCAGAGATCATAGCAATCAGCCCCAGCATTTT
CATSRDHSNQPQHF
>TRBJ1-1|TRBD1|few|TRBV10-3
TGTGCCACCCCCGGGACAGACATGAACACTGAAGCTTTCTTT
CATPGTDMNTEAFF
>TRBJ1-1|.|many|TRBV7-3
TGTGCCAGCAGCTACCGGGATCAAAAAGCTTTCTTT
CASSYRDQKAFF
>TRBJ2-1|TRBD2|many|TRBV11-2
TGTGCCAGCAGCTTAGTTAGCGGGAGGGTTAATGAGCAGTTCTTC
CASSLVSGRVNEQFF
>TRBJ2-4|.|few|TRBV6-2/TRBV6-3
TGTGCCAGCAGTGACCCCACGTCGTTTTGGAACCCGACAGAAAACATTCAGTACTTC
CASSDPTSFWNPTENIQYF
>TRBJ1-1|.|.|TRBV19
TGTGCCAGTAGTATAGGAGCCAACACTGAAGCTTTCTTT
CASSIGANTEAFF
>TRBJ2-1|TRBD1|few|TRBV7-9
TGTGCCAGCAGCCCTACTGGACAGGGCGCCAATGAGCAGTTCTTC
CASSPTGQGANEQFF
>TRBJ2-1|.|.|TRBV5-6
TGTGCCAGCAGCTTGTTATCGGGTCGCAATGAGCAGTTCTTC
CASSLLSGRNEQFF
>TRBJ2-3|.|once|TRBV19
TGTGCCAGTATTAACTTGAACGGCCCAGATACGCAGTATTTT
CASINLNGPDTQYF
>TRBJ2-7|TRBD2|few|TRBV27
TGTGCCAGCAGTTCAGCTAGCGGGTCCTCTGGCGAGCAGTACTTC
CASSSASGSSGEQYF
>TRBJ2-7|.|many|TRBV6-1
TGTGCCAGCAGTGAACCGAGACCCTACGAGCAGTACTTC
CASSEPRPYEQYF
>TRBJ1-1|.|few|TRBV6-9
TGTGCCAGCAGTTACTTCAACCTTCCGGGGAACACTGAAGCTTTCTTT
CASSYFNLPGNTEAFF
>TRBJ1-6|TRBD1|few|TRBV7-2
TGTGCCAGCAGCTTAGAACAGGGGAGGAATTCACCCCTCCACTTT
CASSLEQGRNSPLHF
>TRBJ2-1|.|many|TRBV7-2
TGTGCCAGCAGCGAGCAGGGTCGGGGTTACATTGAGCAGTTCTTC
CASSEQGRGYIEQFF
>TRBJ2-2|.|few|TRBV5-5
TGTGCCAGCAATTGGGGCTTGGCGAACACCGGGGAGCTGTTTTTT
CASNWGLANTGELFF
>TRBJ2-1|.|.|TRBV5-5
TGTGCCAGCAGCTTTGCGGGAAGCGGGCCCCACTCCTACAATGAGCAGTTCTTC
CASSFAGSGPHSYNEQFF
>TRBJ2-7|TRBD2|few|TRBV11-2
TGTGCCAGCAGCTTAGTTGGGACTAGCGTCACCTACGAGCAGTACTTC
CASSLVGTSVTYEQYF
>TRBJ2-2|.|.|TRBV19
TGTGCCAGTAGTAGTGACCAGGGGAACACCGGGGAGCTGTTTTTT
CASSSDQGNTGELFF
>TRBJ2-1|TRBD1|few|TRBV10-3
TGTGCCATCAGCGGACAGGGGGGAGACAATGAGCAGTTCTTC
CAISGQGGDNEQFF
>TRBJ2-1|.|many|TRBV12-3/TRBV12-4
TGTGCCAGCAGCCCCGTAACTTCCATCTCCTACAATGAGCAGTTCTTC
CASSPVTSISYNEQFF
>TRBJ2-3|.|many|TRBV7-2
TGTGCCAGCAGCTACCAGAAGAAACGGGGCTTGGATACGCAGTATTTT
CASSYQKKRGLDTQYF
>TRBJ1-1|.|many|TRBV18
TGTGCCAGCTCACTACAGGGTGAAGCTTTCTTT
CASSLQGEAFF
>TRBJ2-7|TRBD2|few|TRBV20-1
TGCAGTGCTAGAGACGGGACTAGCGGGAGTAATAGCAACGAGCAGTACTTC
CSARDGTSGSNSNEQYF
>TRBJ2-4|.|many|TRBV28
TGTGCCAGCACTAACAGCGACCGGAACATTCAGTACTTC
CASTNSDRNIQYF
>TRBJ2-5|.|.|TRBV5-1
TGCGCCAGCAGCCCCAGGGTCGCGTTCCGAGAGACCCAGTACTTC
CASSPRVAFRETQYF
>TRBJ2-3|.|many|TRBV12-3/TRBV12-4
TGTGCCAGCAGTTCCGGACCTCCCCGGGATACGCAGTATTTT
CASSSGPPRDTQYF
>TRBJ2-7|.|many|TRBV7-2
TGTGCCAGCAGCCCGTTGAGTCAGGGCAGGGGTGAGCAGTACTTC
CASSPLSQGRGEQYF
>TRBJ1-4|.|few|TRBV6-5
TGTGCCAGCACCCTACCTCGGGGGTTATCTAATGAAAAACTGTTTTTT
CASTLPRGLSNEKLFF